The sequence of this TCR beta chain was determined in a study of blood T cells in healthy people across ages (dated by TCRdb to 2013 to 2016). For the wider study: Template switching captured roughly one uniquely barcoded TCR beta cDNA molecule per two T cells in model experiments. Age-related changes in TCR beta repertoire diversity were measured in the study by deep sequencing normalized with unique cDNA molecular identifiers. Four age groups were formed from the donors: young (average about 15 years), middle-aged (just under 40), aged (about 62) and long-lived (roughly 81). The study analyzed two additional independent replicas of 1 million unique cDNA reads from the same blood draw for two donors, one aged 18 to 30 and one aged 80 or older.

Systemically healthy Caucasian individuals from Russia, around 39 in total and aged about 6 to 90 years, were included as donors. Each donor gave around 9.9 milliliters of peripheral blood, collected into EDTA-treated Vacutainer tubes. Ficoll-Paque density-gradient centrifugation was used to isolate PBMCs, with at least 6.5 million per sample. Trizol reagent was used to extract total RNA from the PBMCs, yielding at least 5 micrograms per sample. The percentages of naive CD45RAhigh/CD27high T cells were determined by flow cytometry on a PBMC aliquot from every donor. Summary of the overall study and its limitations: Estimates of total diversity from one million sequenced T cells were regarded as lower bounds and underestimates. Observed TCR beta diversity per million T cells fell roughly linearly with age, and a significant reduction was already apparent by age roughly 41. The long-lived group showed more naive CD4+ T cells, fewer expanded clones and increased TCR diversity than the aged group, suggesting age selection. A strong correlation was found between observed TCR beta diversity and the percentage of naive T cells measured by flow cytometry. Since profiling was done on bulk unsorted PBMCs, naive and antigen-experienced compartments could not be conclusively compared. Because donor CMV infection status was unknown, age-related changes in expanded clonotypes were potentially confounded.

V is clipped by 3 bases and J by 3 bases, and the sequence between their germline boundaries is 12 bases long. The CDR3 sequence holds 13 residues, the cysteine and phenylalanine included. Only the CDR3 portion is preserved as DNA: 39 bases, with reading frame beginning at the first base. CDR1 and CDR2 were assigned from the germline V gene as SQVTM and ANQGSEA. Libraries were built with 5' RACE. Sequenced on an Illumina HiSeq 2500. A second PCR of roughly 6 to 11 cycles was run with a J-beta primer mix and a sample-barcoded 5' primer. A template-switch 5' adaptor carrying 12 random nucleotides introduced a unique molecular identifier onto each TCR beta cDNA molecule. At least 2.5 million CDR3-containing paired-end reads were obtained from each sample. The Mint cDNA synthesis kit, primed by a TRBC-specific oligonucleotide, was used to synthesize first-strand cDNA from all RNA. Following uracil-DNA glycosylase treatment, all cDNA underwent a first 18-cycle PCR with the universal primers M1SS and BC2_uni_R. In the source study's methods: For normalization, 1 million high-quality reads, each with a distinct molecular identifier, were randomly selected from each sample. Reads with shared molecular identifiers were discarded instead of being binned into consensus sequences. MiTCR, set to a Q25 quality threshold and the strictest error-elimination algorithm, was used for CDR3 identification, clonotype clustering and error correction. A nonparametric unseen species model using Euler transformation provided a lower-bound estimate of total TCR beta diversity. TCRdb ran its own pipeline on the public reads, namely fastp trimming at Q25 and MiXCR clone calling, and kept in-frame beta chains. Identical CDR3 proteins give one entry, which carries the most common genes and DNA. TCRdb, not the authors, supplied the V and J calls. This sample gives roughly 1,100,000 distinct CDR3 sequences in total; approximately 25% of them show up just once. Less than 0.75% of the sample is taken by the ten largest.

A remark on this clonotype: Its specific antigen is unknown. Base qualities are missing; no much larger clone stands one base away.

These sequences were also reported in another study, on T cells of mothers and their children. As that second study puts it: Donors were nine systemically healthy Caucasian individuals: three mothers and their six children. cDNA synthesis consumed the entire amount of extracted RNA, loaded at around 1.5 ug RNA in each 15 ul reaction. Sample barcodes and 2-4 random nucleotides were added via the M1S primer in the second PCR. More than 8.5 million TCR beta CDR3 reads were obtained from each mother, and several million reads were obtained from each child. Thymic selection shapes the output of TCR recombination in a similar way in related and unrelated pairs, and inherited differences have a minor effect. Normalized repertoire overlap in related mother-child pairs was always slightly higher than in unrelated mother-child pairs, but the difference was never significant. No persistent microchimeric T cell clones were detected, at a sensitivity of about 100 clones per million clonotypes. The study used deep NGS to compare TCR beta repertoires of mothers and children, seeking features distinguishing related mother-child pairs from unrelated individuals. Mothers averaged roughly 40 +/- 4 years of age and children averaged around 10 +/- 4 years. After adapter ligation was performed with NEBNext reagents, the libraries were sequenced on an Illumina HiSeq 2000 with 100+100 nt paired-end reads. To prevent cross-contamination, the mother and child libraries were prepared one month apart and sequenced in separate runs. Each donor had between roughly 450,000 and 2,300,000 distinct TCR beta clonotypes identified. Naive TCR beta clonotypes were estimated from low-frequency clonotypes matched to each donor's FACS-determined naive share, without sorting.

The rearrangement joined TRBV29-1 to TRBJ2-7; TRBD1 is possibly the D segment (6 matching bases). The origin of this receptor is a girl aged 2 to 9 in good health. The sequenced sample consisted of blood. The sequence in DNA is TGCAGCGTTGAGGGGGACACAGTCTACGAGCAGTACTTC. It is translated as CSVEGDTVYEQYF.